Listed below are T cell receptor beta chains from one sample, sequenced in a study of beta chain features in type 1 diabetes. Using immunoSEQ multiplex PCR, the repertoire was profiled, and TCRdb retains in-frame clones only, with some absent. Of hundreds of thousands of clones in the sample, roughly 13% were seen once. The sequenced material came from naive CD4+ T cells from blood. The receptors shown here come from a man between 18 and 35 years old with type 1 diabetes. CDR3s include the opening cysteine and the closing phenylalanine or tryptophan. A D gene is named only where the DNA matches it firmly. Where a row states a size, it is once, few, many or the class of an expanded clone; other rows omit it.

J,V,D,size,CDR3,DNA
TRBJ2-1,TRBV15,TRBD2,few,CATTPRLAGGHEQFF,TGTGCCACCACCCCGCGTCTAGCGGGGGGGCATGAGCAGTTCTTC
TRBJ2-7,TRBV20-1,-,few,CSAAQSYEQYF,TGCAGTGCCGCTCAATCATACGAGCAGTACTTC
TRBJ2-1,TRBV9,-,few,CASSLQSGGGLSYNEQFF,TGTGCCAGCAGCCTCCAGTCGGGCGGGGGCCTCTCCTACAATGAGCAGTTCTTC
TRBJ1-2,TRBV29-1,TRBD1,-,CSAAGTVNYGYTF,TGCAGCGCCGCCGGGACAGTTAACTATGGCTACACCTTC
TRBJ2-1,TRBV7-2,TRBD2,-,CASSLVGGSSYNEQFF,TGTGCCAGCAGCTTAGTGGGGGGGAGTTCCTACAATGAGCAGTTCTTC
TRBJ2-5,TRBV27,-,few,CASSFSGGPQETQYF,TGTGCCAGCAGTTTCTCGGGGGGCCCCCAAGAGACCCAGTACTTC
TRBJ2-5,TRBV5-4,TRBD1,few,CASSGGQQETQYF,TGTGCCAGCAGCGGGGGACAGCAAGAGACCCAGTACTTC
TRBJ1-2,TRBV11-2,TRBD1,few,CASSPGTGRDGYTF,TGTGCCAGCAGCCCCGGGACAGGGAGGGATGGCTACACCTTC
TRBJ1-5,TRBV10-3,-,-,CAISGQEDQPQHF,TGTGCCATCAGTGGTCAGGAGGATCAGCCCCAGCATTTT
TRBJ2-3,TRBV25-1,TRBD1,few,CASSDHRGLVTDTQYF,TGTGCCAGCAGTGACCACAGGGGGCTAGTTACAGATACGCAGTATTTT
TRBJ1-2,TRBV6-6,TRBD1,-,CASSSPTGTNYGYTF,TGTGCCAGCAGTTCCCCGACAGGGACGAACTATGGCTACACCTTC
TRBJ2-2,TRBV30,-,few,CAWSLVAGELFF,TGTGCCTGGAGTTTGGTTGCCGGGGAGCTGTTTTTT
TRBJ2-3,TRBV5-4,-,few,CASSPGLLGDTQYF,TGTGCCAGCAGCCCGGGCCTACTAGGGGATACGCAGTATTTT
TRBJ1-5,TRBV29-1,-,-,CSVGGQPQHF,TGCAGCGTTGGGGGCCAGCCCCAGCATTTT
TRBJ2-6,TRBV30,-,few,CAWRQAATSGANVLTF,TGTGCCTGGAGGCAGGCAGCAACCTCTGGGGCCAACGTCCTGACTTTC
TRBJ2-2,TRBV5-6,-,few,CASSPPANTGELFF,TGTGCCAGCAGCCCGCCAGCGAACACCGGGGAGCTGTTTTTT
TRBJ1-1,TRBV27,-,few,CASSPPGGTEAFF,TGTGCCAGCAGCCCGCCGGGGGGAACTGAAGCTTTCTTT
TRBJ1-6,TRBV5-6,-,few,CASSLGHRELDSPLHF,TGTGCCAGCAGCTTGGGCCACAGGGAACTGGATTCACCCCTCCACTTT
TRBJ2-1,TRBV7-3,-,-,CASSLMQDWEQFF,TGTGCCAGCAGTCTAATGCAGGATTGGGAGCAGTTCTTC
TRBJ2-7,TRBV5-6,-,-,CASIYRAVPGYEQYF,TGTGCCAGCATCTACAGGGCCGTTCCGGGGTACGAGCAGTACTTC
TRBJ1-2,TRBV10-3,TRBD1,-,CAISNTGDYGYTF,TGTGCCATCAGTAACACAGGGGACTATGGCTACACCTTC
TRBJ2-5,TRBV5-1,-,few,CASSPQGTQETQYF,TGCGCCAGCAGCCCACAGGGCACCCAAGAGACCCAGTACTTC
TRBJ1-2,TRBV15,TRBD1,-,CATSMGQGENYGYTF,TGTGCCACCAGCATGGGACAGGGCGAAAACTATGGCTACACCTTC
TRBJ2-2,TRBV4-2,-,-,CASIQTQGIGELFF,TGTGCCAGCATACAGACCCAGGGGATCGGGGAGCTGTTTTTT
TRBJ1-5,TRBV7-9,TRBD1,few,CASSSPSEQGSNQPQHF,TGTGCCAGCAGCTCGCCCTCCGAACAGGGGAGCAATCAGCCCCAGCATTTT
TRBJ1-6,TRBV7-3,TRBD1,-,CASSPGQGNSPLHF,TGTGCCAGCAGCCCCGGACAGGGTAATTCACCCCTCCACTTT
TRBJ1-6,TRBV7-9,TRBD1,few,CASSPGGDHNSPLHF,TGTGCCAGCAGCCCAGGGGGGGATCATAATTCACCCCTCCACTTT
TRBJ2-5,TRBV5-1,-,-,CASSLSAQLQETQYF,TGCGCCAGCAGCTTGAGTGCACAGCTGCAAGAGACCCAGTACTTC
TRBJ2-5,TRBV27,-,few,CASSLAWGETQYF,TGTGCCAGCAGTTTAGCGTGGGGAGAGACCCAGTACTTC
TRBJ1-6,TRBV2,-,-,CASSEAMTGNSPLHF,TGTGCCAGCAGTGAAGCTATGACGGGGAATTCACCCCTCCACTTT
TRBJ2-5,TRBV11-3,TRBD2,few,CASRTGTSGAYETQYF,TGTGCCAGCAGAACCGGGACTAGCGGGGCGTATGAGACCCAGTACTTC
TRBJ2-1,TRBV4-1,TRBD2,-,CASRNSGGEEQFF,TGCGCCAGCAGAAATAGCGGGGGGGAGGAGCAGTTCTTC
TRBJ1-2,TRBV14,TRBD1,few,CASSQDRTGGYGYTF,TGTGCCAGCAGCCAAGACAGGACAGGGGGCTATGGCTACACCTTC
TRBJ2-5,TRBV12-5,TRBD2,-,CASAPGGAGQETQYF,TGTGCTAGTGCCCCCGGGGGGGCAGGACAAGAGACCCAGTACTTC
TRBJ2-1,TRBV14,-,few,CASSQAQLASIEQFF,TGTGCCAGCAGCCAAGCTCAGCTAGCCTCTATCGAGCAGTTCTTC
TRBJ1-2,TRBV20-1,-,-,CSANLRDGYTF,TGCAGTGCTAATCTGAGAGATGGCTACACCTTC
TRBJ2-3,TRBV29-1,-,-,CSVEGQSTDTQYF,TGCAGCGTTGAAGGTCAGAGCACAGATACGCAGTATTTT
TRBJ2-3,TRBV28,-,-,CASWNRAPDTQYF,TGTGCCAGCTGGAATAGGGCCCCAGATACGCAGTATTTT
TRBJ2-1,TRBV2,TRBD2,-,CASSGETSSEQFF,TGTGCCAGCAGTGGGGAGACTAGCAGCGAGCAGTTCTTC
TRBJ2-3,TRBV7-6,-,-,CASSLGQPTDTQYF,TGTGCCAGCAGCTTAGGACAGCCCACAGATACGCAGTATTTT
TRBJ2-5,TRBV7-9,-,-,CASSFDLGRSGETQYF,TGTGCCAGCAGCTTTGACCTCGGCCGGTCCGGGGAGACCCAGTACTTC
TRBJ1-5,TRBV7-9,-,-,CASSLGFTEQPQHF,TGTGCCAGCAGCTTAGGATTTACAGAGCAGCCCCAGCATTTT
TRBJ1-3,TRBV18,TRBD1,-,CASSPEGTGLYSGNTIYF,TGTGCCAGCTCACCGGAGGGGACAGGGCTTTACTCTGGAAACACCATATATTTT
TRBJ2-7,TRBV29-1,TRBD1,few,CSVRTGFYEQYF,TGCAGCGTCCGGACAGGTTTCTACGAGCAGTACTTC
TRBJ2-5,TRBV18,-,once,CASSLPGLETQYF,TGTGCCAGCTCACTCCCGGGACTGGAGACCCAGTACTTC